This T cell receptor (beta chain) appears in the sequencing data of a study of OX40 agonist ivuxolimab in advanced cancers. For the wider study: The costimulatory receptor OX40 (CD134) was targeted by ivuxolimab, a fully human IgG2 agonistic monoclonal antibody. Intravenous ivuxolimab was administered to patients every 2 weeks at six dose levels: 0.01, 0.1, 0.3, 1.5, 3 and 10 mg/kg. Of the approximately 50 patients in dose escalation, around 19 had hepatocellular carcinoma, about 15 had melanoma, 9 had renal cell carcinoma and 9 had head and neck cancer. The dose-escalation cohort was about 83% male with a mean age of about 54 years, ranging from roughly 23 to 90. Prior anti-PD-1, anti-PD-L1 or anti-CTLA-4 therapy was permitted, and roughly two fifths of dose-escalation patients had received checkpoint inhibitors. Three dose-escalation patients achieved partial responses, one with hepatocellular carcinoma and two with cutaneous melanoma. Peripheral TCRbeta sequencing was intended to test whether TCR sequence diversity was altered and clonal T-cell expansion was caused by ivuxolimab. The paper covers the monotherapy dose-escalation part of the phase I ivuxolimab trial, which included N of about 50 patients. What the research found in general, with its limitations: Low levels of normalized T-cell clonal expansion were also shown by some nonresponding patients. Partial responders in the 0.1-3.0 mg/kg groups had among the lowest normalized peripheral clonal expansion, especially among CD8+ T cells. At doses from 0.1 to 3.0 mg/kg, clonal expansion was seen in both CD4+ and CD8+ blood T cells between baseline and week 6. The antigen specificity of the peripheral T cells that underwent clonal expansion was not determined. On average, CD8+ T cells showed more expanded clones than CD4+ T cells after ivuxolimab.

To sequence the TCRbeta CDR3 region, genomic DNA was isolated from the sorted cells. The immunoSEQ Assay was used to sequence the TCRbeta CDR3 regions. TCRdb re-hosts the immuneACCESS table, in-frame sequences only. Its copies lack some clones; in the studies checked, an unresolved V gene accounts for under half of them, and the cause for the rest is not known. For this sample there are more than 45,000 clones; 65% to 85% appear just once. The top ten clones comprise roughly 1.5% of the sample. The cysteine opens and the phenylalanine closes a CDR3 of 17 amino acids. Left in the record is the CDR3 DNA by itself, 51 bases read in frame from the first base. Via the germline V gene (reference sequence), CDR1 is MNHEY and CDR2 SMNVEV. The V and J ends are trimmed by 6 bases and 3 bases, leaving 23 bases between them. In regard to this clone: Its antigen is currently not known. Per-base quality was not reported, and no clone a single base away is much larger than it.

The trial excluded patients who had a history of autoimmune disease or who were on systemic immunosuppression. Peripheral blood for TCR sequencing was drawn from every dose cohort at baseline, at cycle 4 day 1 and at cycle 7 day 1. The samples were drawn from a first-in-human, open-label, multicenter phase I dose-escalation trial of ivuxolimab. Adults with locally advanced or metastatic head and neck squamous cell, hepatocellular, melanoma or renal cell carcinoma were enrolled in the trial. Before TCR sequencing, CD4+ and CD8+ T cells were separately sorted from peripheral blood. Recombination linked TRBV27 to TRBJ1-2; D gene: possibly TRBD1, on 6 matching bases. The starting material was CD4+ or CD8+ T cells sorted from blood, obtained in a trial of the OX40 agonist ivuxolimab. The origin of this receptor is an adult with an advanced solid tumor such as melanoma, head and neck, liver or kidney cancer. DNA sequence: TGTGCCAGCAGGACAATATCTGGGGGGCGTCAGTACTATGGCTACACCTTC. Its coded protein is CASRTISGGRQYYGYTF.